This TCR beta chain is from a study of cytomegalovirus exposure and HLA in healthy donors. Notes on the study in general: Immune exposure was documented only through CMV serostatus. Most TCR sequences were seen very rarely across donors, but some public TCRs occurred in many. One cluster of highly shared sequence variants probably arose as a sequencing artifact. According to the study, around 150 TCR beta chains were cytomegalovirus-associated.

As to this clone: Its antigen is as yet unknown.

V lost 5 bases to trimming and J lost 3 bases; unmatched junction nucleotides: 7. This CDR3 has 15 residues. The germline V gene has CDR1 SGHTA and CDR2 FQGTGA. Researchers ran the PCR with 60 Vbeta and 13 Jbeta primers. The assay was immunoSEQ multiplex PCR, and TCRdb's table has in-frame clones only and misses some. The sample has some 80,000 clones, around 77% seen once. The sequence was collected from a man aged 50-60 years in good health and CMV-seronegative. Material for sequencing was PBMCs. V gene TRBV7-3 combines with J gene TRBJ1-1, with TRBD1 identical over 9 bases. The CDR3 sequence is CASSQGQGGDTEAFF. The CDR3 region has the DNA TGTGCCAGCAGCCAGGGACAGGGTGGGGACACTGAAGCTTTCTTT.